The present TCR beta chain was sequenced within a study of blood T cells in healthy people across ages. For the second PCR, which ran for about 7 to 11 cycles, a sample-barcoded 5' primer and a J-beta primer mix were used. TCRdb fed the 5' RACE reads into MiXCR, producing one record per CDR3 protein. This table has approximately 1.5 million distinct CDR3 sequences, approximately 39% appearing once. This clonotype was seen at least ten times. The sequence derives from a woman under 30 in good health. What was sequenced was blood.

The CDR3 is CSPTVGLSNEQFF. The CDR3 nucleotides are TGCAGCCCAACGGTCGGACTTTCGAATGAGCAGTTCTTC. V gene TRBV29-1 combines with J gene TRBJ2-1; a possible D gene is TRBD2 (5 bases). The CDR3 runs 13 residues. Germline assignment: CDR1 SQVTM and CDR2 ANQGSEA. Trimming pared 8 bases from V and 7 bases from J, leaving 18 bases between.